Shown below are 14 T cell receptor beta chains from a single sample sequenced in a study of blood T cell repertoires in COVID-19. The repertoire was sequenced with immunoSEQ multiplex PCR; TCRdb's copy has only in-frame clones and lacks some. The repertoire consists of 250,000 to 350,000 clones, with 88% occurring once and the leading ten covering approximately 10%. The specimen sequenced was peripheral blood. The receptors were gathered from a young woman with COVID-19, enrolled during active disease.

The chain joins TRBV14 to TRBJ2-3; 9 nucleotides line up with TRBD2. This CDR3 comprises 15 residues. The germline V gene encodes CDR1 SGHDN and CDR2 FVKESK. Trimming cost V 1 base and J 1 base; bases outside gene matches: 0. In DNA, the CDR3 is TGTGCCAGCAGCCAAGGGACTAGCGGCACAGATACGCAGTATTTT. It codes for CASSQGTSGTDTQYF.

The chain carries TRBV2 and TRBJ2-6; no clear D gene. Trimming shortened V by 7 bases and J by 0 bases, and 7 bases separated the two germline ends. CDR3 length: 14 residues. From germline, CDR1 is SNHLY and CDR2 FYNNEI. CDR3 sequence: CASIVSSGANVLTF. CDR3 in DNA: TGTGCCAGCATTGTGAGCTCTGGGGCCAACGTCCTGACTTTC.

The V and J genes are TRBV28 and TRBJ2-3; D is unresolved. The CDR3 spans 16 residues. In germline, CDR1 is MDHEN, CDR2 SYDVKM. V gave up 1 base and J gave up 0 bases, with 11 bases separating them. The CDR3 DNA reads TGTGCCAGCAGTTTATATCCCCGGGTCAGCACAGATACGCAGTATTTT. This gives the protein CASSLYPRVSTDTQYF.

This chain links TRBV28 with TRBJ2-3; D unresolved. V lost 6 bases and J lost 6, with 28 bases in between. This CDR3 is built from 18 residues. CDR1 and CDR2 from the germline V gene are MDHEN and SYDVKM. The CDR3 DNA reads as TGTGCCAGCAGACCCGAACGAATACAGCTACCCGATGGGGATACGCAGTATTTT. Amino acid sequence: CASRPERIQLPDGDTQYF.

This chain uses TRBV5-1 with TRBJ2-1, with TRBD1 identical over 8 bases. Losses at the gene ends were 0 bases for V and 3 bases for J; bases not matched to a gene: 8. This CDR3 comprises 17 residues. Germline values: CDR1 SGHRS, CDR2 YFSETQ. The CDR3 here is CASSLVAGGPRYNEQFF. The CDR3 DNA sequence: TGCGCCAGCAGCTTGGTCGCAGGGGGCCCTCGCTACAATGAGCAGTTCTTC.

This sequence joins TRBV28 and TRBJ2-7; 7 bases agree with TRBD1. V lost 2 bases and J lost 7; bases outside the gene matches: 8. Germline CDR1 reads MDHEN; CDR2 reads SYDVKM. This CDR3 has 14 residues. For the CDR3, the DNA is TGTGCCAGCAGTTTAGACAGGGTGATGGTAGAGCAGTACTTC. Translating gives CASSLDRVMVEQYF.

The CDR3, as DNA: TGTGCCAGCAGCCAACGGTCACTGAACACTGAAGCTTTCTTT. The encoded protein is CASSQRSLNTEAFF. The chain joins TRBV4-2 to TRBJ1-1; unclear D gene. The CDR3 consists of 14 residues. The V gene lost 2 bases and the J gene lost 0 bases, with 7 bases spanning the gap. From germline, CDR1 is LGHNA and CDR2 YNFKEQ.

This clone appeared many times. The chain employs TRBV5-1 and TRBJ2-7; tentatively, D is TRBD2 (6 bases). There are 17 residues in the CDR3. Trimming shortened V by 3 bases and J by 4 bases, and 23 bases separated the two germline ends. Per germline, CDR1 SGHRS and CDR2 YFSETQ. As DNA, the CDR3 is TGCGCCAGCAGCTCGCAATTTGGCGGGACCGACTTATACGAGCAGTACTTC. It is translated as CASSSQFGGTDLYEQYF.

The chain has TRBV5-1 and TRBJ2-7, with 7 bases that match TRBD2. The length of the CDR3 is 15 residues. Germline CDR1 and CDR2: SGHRS and YFSETQ. After removal of 5 bases from V and 2 bases from J, the junction contained 10 bases not matched to a gene. CDR3 amino acids: CASRLTSVGTYEQYF. DNA of the CDR3: TGCGCCAGCAGGTTAACTAGCGTAGGGACCTACGAGCAGTACTTC.

The chain links TRBV5-1 to TRBJ1-2, with TRBD1 matching 8 bases. The CDR3 contains 16 residues. With V trimmed by 0 bases and J by 5 bases, 9 bases remained unmatched. Germline lookup yields CDR1 SGHRS and CDR2 YFSETQ. The CDR3 bases are TGCGCCAGCAGCTTGGTAGCGGACAGGGTGGGGTATGGCTACACCTTC. Translated, it gives CASSLVADRVGYGYTF.

A remark on this clone: Other nucleotide sequences in the sample specify the same CDR3. The V gene is TRBV6-5, the J gene TRBJ2-3; tentatively, D is TRBD2 (6 bases). The CDR3 runs to 13 residues. Germline CDR1 reads MNHEY; CDR2 reads SVGAGI. V lost 5 bases and J 6 bases, leaving 12 bases between the germline ends. The DNA for the CDR3 is TGTGCCAGCAGTCCCGGGACTCCGGATACGCAGTATTTT. As protein: CASSPGTPDTQYF.

The chain recombines TRBV2 with TRBJ2-7, with TRBD1 as a possible D gene (5 bases). With 2 bases removed from V and 0 bases from J, the gap between germline ends came to 14 bases. Germline V gene lookup returns CDR1 SNHLY and CDR2 FYNNEI. This CDR3 spans 16 amino acids. The CDR3: CASSEQGPRSSYEQYF. The CDR3 nucleotides read TGTGCCAGCAGTGAACAGGGCCCGAGGAGCTCCTACGAGCAGTACTTC.

The chain links TRBV2 to TRBJ2-2; the match to TRBD2 covers 10 bases. The length of the CDR3 is 17 residues. V dropped 4 bases and J dropped 4; count of bases not matched to a gene: 9. Germline lookup yields CDR1 SNHLY and CDR2 FYNNEI. The chain's CDR3 is CASSVGAGGPSTGELFF. The DNA of the CDR3 is TGTGCCAGCAGTGTAGGAGCGGGAGGGCCGAGCACCGGGGAGCTGTTTTTT.

This sequence joins TRBV2 and TRBJ2-1; 14 nucleotides agree with TRBD2. The CDR3 is 18 amino acids. Germline CDR1 reads SNHLY; CDR2 reads FYNNEI. V trimming: 1 base; J trimming: 8 bases; junction bases outside the gene matches: 10. The CDR3: CASSEETGLAGVGDEQFF. The DNA for the CDR3 is TGTGCCAGCAGTGAAGAGACGGGACTAGCGGGAGTAGGCGATGAGCAGTTCTTC.